This TCR beta chain was captured by sequencing in a study of CD8 T cell repertoires and HIV-1 epitope variants. Study overall: Separate wells received one of Twenty-five Gag or Nef variant peptides. Controls were a CMV, EBV and flu pool, Ebola AY9, and no peptide. An uncultured baseline aliquot held 1M T cells.

Note on this clone: What it binds is unknown.

CDR1 and CDR2 from the germline V gene are MDHEN and SYDVKM. Trimming took 7 bases from V and 8 from J, leaving 20 bases between them. This CDR3 has 14 amino acids. Assay used: immunoSEQ multiplex PCR; TCRdb lists only in-frame clones, some missing. The sample holds a few thousand clones, around 73% seen once. This receptor was obtained from a male donor with HIV. The chain links TRBV28 to TRBJ1-1; D is perhaps TRBD1 (5 bases). The sequenced sample was cultured CD8+ T cells derived from PBMCs. The CDR3 reads CASTPGARVPEAFF. The DNA of the CDR3 is TGTGCCAGCACCCCTGGGGCACGGGTGCCCGAAGCTTTCTTT.